This T cell receptor beta chain derives from a study of identical twins. With 4 bases clipped from V and 2 bases from J, the junction kept 18 bases outside the gene matches. Germline V lookup: CDR1 MNHEY, CDR2 SVGEGT. The CDR3 runs to 20 residues. TCRdb reprocessed the 5' RACE reads via MiXCR and lists one record per CDR3 protein. The table has 690,000 or so distinct CDR3 sequences, more than 6.5% seen once. This clonotype was seen a few times. These data also featured in a second study, about yellow fever vaccine responses in identical twins.

Material for sequencing was PBMCs. This sequence originates from a young woman in good health. This chain links TRBV6-2 or TRBV6-3 with TRBJ2-1, with 9 bases lining up with TRBD2. CDR3 nucleotide sequence: TGTGCCAGCAGTTCCATTAGTAGCGGGAGTCGGCTGTCTGCCTACAATGAGCAGTTCTTC. Translation gives CASSSISSGSRLSAYNEQFF.